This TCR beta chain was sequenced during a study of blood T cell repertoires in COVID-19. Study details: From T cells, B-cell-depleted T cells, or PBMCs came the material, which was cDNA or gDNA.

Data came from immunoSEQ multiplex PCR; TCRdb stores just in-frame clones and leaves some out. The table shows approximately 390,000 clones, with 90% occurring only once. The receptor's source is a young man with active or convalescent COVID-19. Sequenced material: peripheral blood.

The CDR3 is CASSDSTGPPKDTEAFF. The CDR3 nucleotides read TGTGCCAGCAGTGATTCGACAGGCCCACCGAAAGACACTGAAGCTTTCTTT. The V and J genes are TRBV6-1 and TRBJ1-1; TRBD1 is a possible D gene (6 bases). The CDR3 consists of 17 residues. Germline CDR1 and CDR2: MNHNS and SASEGT. Trimming cost V 3 bases and J 3 bases, with 20 bases left between them.